The 22 T cell receptor beta chains below all came from one sample that was sequenced in a study of T cell responses to AZD1222 COVID-19 vaccine. Profiling relied on immunoSEQ multiplex PCR, and the TCRdb table lists in-frame clones only, not all of them. The data hold about 190,000 clones, with 80% to 95% observed a single time. The sequences come from peripheral blood, collected on day 0 of AZD1222 vaccination. These receptor sequences come from an adult in good health.

The chain employs TRBV9 and TRBJ1-5, with TRBD1 as a possible D gene (6 bases). The V end was cut by 1 base, the J end by 6 bases, with 14 bases between. Germline V gene lookup returns CDR1 SGDLS and CDR2 YYNGEE. CDR3 size: 15 residues. The CDR3 sequence: CASSVSGGEGQPQHF. The CDR3 DNA sequence: TGTGCCAGCAGCGTATCGGGGGGCGAAGGTCAGCCCCAGCATTTT.

The J gene is TRBJ1-1, the V gene TRBV29-1, with 8 bases matching TRBD1. J lost 7 bases, V lost 7 bases, and 8 bases had no gene match. CDR1 is SQVTM, CDR2 ANQGSEA, per germline. The CDR3 spans 12 residues. The CDR3 nucleotides are TGCAGCGAAAGGACAGGGCTTGGTGAAGCTTTCTTT. It encodes CSERTGLGEAFF.

The V call is TRBV5-1, the J call TRBJ2-5; TRBD1 matches at 9 bases. Trimming took 2 bases from V and 4 from J; bases not matched to a gene: 6. The CDR3 covers 15 residues. Germline CDR1 SGHRS, CDR2 YFSETQ. The CDR3 sequence is CASSLGQGSVETQYF. As DNA, the CDR3 is TGCGCCAGCAGCTTAGGACAGGGGTCGGTAGAGACCCAGTACTTC.

The chain joins TRBV7-9 to TRBJ2-7, with D unclear. The CDR3 covers 14 residues. Germline-derived CDR1 and CDR2 are SEHNR and FQNEAQ (reference sequence). Deletions cut 1 base from V and 3 bases from J, with 10 bases between. CDR3 region: CASSLGKEYYEQYF. CDR3 DNA: TGTGCCAGCAGCTTAGGGAAGGAGTACTACGAGCAGTACTTC. The entire variable domain, with the rest obtained from reference TRBV7-9 and TRBJ2-7, is as follows: DTGVSQNPRHKITKRGQNVTFRCDPISEHNRLYWYRQTLGQGPEFLTYFQNEAQLEKSRLLSDRFSAERPKGSFSTLEIQRTEQGDSAMYLCASSLGKEYYEQYFGPGTRLTVT.

The rearrangement uses TRBV7-2 and TRBJ1-2; the match to TRBD1 covers 7 bases. V shed 5 bases and J 6 bases; nucleotides not matched to a gene: 6. The CDR3 totals 13 residues. The germline V gene encodes CDR1 SGHTA and CDR2 FQGNSA. CDR3 sequence (DNA): TGTGCCAGCAGCCCCGGGACAGCTAATGGCTACACCTTC. This sequence encodes CASSPGTANGYTF.

This clone was observed once. The chain combines TRBV4-1 with TRBJ2-1, with 15 bases identical to TRBD2. CDR3 length: 16 amino acids. Germline trimming cut 6 bases from V and 7 bases from J; bases unmatched to any gene: 7. Germline V gene sequence: CDR1 MGHRA, CDR2 YSYEKL. In DNA form, the CDR3 reads TGCGCCAGCAGTAAAGAAGGGACTAGCGGGGGGAATGAGCAGTTCTTC. Translating gives CASSKEGTSGGNEQFF.

V usage is TRBV7-2 and J usage is TRBJ2-2, with D perhaps TRBD2 (6 bases). Between the trimmed V and J ends, which lost 1 base and 7 bases, there was a span of 13 bases. The CDR3 is made up of 15 amino acids. Germline V lookup: CDR1 SGHTA, CDR2 FQGNSA. Here the CDR3 DNA reads TGTGCCAGCAGCTTAGTTCTAGCCGGGGGCGGGGAGCTGTTTTTT. Translated, it gives CASSLVLAGGGELFF. Full variable domain (missing parts from reference TRBV7-2 and TRBJ2-2): GAGVSQSPSNKVTEKGKDVELRCDPISGHTALYWYRQSLGQGLEFLIYFQGNSAPDKSGLPSDRFSAERTGGSVSTLTIQRTQQEDSAVYLCASSLVLAGGGELFFGEGSRLTVL.

This sequence joins TRBV6-2 or TRBV6-3 and TRBJ1-2, with D unclear. Germline V lookup: CDR1 MNHEY, CDR2 SVGEGT. V lost 2 bases to trimming and J lost 4 bases, with 11 bases between them. The CDR3 runs 14 residues. This CDR3 is CASSYVLGSYGYTF. The CDR3 DNA is TGTGCCAGCAGTTACGTTTTAGGGTCCTATGGCTACACCTTC.

This chain links TRBV28 with TRBJ1-3, with a tentative D call TRBD1 (5 bases). The germline gives CDR1 MDHEN, CDR2 SYDVKM. There are 12 residues in the CDR3. The V gene lost 11 bases and the J gene lost 4 bases, with 12 bases spanning the gap. The CDR3 protein is CAAWGNGNTIYF. The CDR3 DNA reads as TGTGCCGCGTGGGGGAACGGAAACACCATATATTTT.

The CDR3 reads CASRVLAGTDTQYF. CDR3 DNA sequence: TGTGCCAGCAGAGTACTAGCGGGCACAGATACGCAGTATTTT. The chain couples TRBV6-5 to TRBJ2-3; 8 bases map to TRBD2. The junction had 3 bases not matched to a gene; V was cut back by 6 bases and J by 1 base. The V gene's germline CDR1 is MNHEY and CDR2 SVGAGI. This CDR3 region has 14 residues.

The J gene is TRBJ1-1, the V gene TRBV6-1; D is perhaps TRBD1 (5 bases). The CDR3 length is 15 residues. Per germline, CDR1 MNHNS and CDR2 SASEGT. The V and J ends lost 2 bases and 6 bases respectively, with 16 bases between them. CDR3 coding DNA: TGTGCCAGCAGTGAACGGGCAGGGTTCGGTGCTGAAGCTTTCTTT. The encoded protein is CASSERAGFGAEAFF.

The genes are TRBV5-1 and TRBJ2-2; D uncertain. The V end lost 0 bases, the J end lost 3 bases, and 9 bases lay between the germline ends. Looked up from germline, CDR1 is SGHRS and CDR2 is YFSETQ. The CDR3 runs to 15 residues. The CDR3 region has the DNA TGCGCCAGCAGCTTGGGTGGGCAGTACACCGGGGAGCTGTTTTTT. Protein: CASSLGGQYTGELFF.

This chain joins TRBV7-2 and TRBJ1-2; no firm D call. This CDR3 has 14 residues. Germline values: CDR1 SGHTA, CDR2 FQGNSA. V dropped 5 bases and J dropped 4 bases, with 14 bases sitting between them. The CDR3 nucleotides are TGTGCCAGCAGCCACCGACGGCCGAGCTATGGCTACACCTTC. Its protein is CASSHRRPSYGYTF.

The chain uses TRBV5-4 and TRBJ2-1, with 8 bases lining up with TRBD2. V trimming: 3 bases; J trimming: 4 bases; junction bases outside the gene matches: 6. Germline V gives CDR1 SGHNT, CDR2 YYREEE (reference sequence). The CDR3 has 15 residues. CDR3 bases: TGTGCCAGCAGCTCGGGACTAGATCCGTACAATGAGCAGTTCTTC. Encoded protein: CASSSGLDPYNEQFF.

V gene TRBV28 combines with J gene TRBJ1-5, with a tentative D call TRBD1 (6 bases). The germline V gene encodes CDR1 MDHEN and CDR2 SYDVKM. V was pared by 5 bases and J by 5 bases, with 13 bases between. The CDR3 consists of 14 residues. CDR3 amino acids: CASSRTGFYQPQHF. CDR3 coding DNA: TGTGCCAGCAGTCGTACAGGGTTTTATCAGCCCCAGCATTTT.

In this sample, this clone turned up a few times. The chain recombines TRBV14 with TRBJ2-5; D may match TRBD1 or TRBD2 (6 bases each). Trimming removed 5 bases at V and 3 bases at J, with 13 bases between. This CDR3 is built from 14 residues. The germline gives CDR1 SGHDN, CDR2 FVKESK. The CDR3 reads CASSWRDTEETQYF. The CDR3 bases are TGTGCCAGCAGCTGGAGGGACACTGAAGAGACCCAGTACTTC.

V usage is TRBV6-5 and J usage is TRBJ1-1, with D possibly matching TRBD1 (5 bases). Trimming took off 7 bases at V and 1 base at J, with 16 bases between the two ends. In germline, CDR1 is MNHEY, CDR2 SVGAGI. The CDR3 is made up of 15 amino acids. The CDR3 sequence: CASNRVPGGNTEAFF. The CDR3 nucleotides read TGTGCCAGCAACAGAGTCCCCGGGGGGAACACTGAAGCTTTCTTT.

This clone has a single count. This same CDR3 is encoded by further DNA sequences in the sample. The CDR3 nucleotides read TGCGCCAGCAGCTTGGGGGACAGGGTCACAGATACGCAGTATTTT. Amino acid sequence: CASSLGDRVTDTQYF. The rearrangement uses TRBV5-1 and TRBJ2-3; 9 bases fit TRBD1. In germline, CDR1 is SGHRS, CDR2 YFSETQ. The V segment lost 0 bases and the J segment 2 bases; nucleotides outside the gene matches: 1. This CDR3 is 15 amino acids long.

The gene calls are TRBV6-5 and TRBJ1-4, with D unresolved. The CDR3 totals 14 residues. Per germline, CDR1 MNHEY and CDR2 SVGAGI. The V gene lost 0 bases and the J gene lost 8 bases, with 10 bases spanning the gap. The CDR3 loop is CASSYSREREKLFF. Written as DNA, the CDR3 is TGTGCCAGCAGTTACTCGCGGGAGAGGGAAAAACTGTTTTTT.

V gene TRBV11-2 combines with J gene TRBJ1-2, with a weak D call TRBD1 (6 bases). The V gene's germline CDR1 is SGHAT and CDR2 FQNNGV. Trimming removed 0 bases from V and 7 bases from J, with 12 bases in between. This CDR3 is 14 amino acids long. CDR3 amino acids: CASSLDRGEGGYTF. The CDR3 DNA is TGTGCCAGCAGCTTAGACAGGGGAGAGGGTGGCTACACCTTC.

A single count supports this clone. The chain has TRBV11-1 and TRBJ2-3; 7 bases align to TRBD2. Per germline, CDR1 SGHAT and CDR2 FQDESV (reference sequence). The CDR3 extends over 16 amino acids. Trimming at V came to 5 bases and at J to 0 bases, leaving 8 bases not matched to a gene. CDR3 nucleotide sequence: TGTGCCAGCAGCCCTCGGGGGGTATTAAGCACAGATACGCAGTATTTT. It codes for CASSPRGVLSTDTQYF.

This clone was seen once. This sequence joins TRBV6-5 and TRBJ1-2; TRBD1 aligns across 9 bases. The CDR3 length is 15 residues. CDR1 is MNHEY, CDR2 SVGAGI, per germline. Unmatched junction bases numbered 7, after V lost 6 bases and J lost 2 bases. The CDR3 coding sequence is TGTGCCAGCAGCCTCCTGACAGGGGGGAACTATGGCTACACCTTC. Translated: CASSLLTGGNYGYTF.